This T cell receptor (beta chain) comes out of a study of cytomegalovirus exposure and HLA in healthy donors. Turning to the study itself: The roughly 110 validation repertoires matched the 650 to 850 first-cohort repertoires in platform, a later analysis reported.

Using immunoSEQ multiplex PCR, the repertoire was profiled, and TCRdb retains in-frame clones only, with some absent. This table holds a few hundred thousand clones, roughly 87% found once. Among the approximately 110 subjects of the validation cohort, separate from the roughly 700-subject first cohort, were the donors. V was cut by 1 base and J by 8 bases, with 18 bases left in between. CDR1 and CDR2 from the germline V gene are MNHNS and SASEGT. The CDR3 runs to 15 residues. The chain employs TRBV6-1 and TRBJ2-7; D is possibly TRBD1 (5 bases). The sequenced sample consisted of PBMCs. This receptor was obtained from a woman aged 30 to 39 in good health and CMV-seronegative. Here the CDR3 reads CASSEVDRTSTKQYF. The CDR3 region has the DNA TGTGCCAGCAGTGAAGTTGACAGAACGAGTACGAAGCAGTACTTC.